The 32 T cell receptor beta chains below were found in one sample sequenced in a study of cytomegalovirus exposure and HLA in healthy donors. A multiplex PCR was run with 60 Vbeta primers and 13 Jbeta primers. Libraries were prepared by immunoSEQ multiplex PCR; TCRdb keeps only in-frame clonotypes and omits some of them. Among tens of thousands of clones listed, around 72% were seen once. Sequencing was performed on PBMCs. The receptors stem from a woman between 40 and 50 years old in good health and CMV-seropositive.

Only one count was recorded for this clone. In nucleotides, the CDR3 is TGTGCCAGCAGCTCAGAGCGGGGCTCCCTCTTCTTC. Its translation: CASSSERGSLFF. The V gene is TRBV7-9, the J gene TRBJ2-1; TRBD2 agrees at 7 bases. The germline CDR1 and CDR2 sequences are SEHNR and FQNEAQ (reference sequence). There are 12 residues in the CDR3. Trimming cost V 4 bases and J 16 bases; bases outside gene matches: 10.

This clone came up once. This chain connects TRBV18 to TRBJ2-5; no definite D call. The J call may be mistaken, given a closer DNA end match to TRBJ2-7. There are 12 residues in the CDR3. In germline, CDR1 is KGHSH, CDR2 LQKENI. The CDR3 DNA reads TGTGCCAGCTCACCACCGTCGAGCGAGCAGTACTTC. This encodes CASSPPSSEQYF.

The chain has TRBV5-6 and TRBJ1-1; 7 bases match TRBD1. CDR1 and CDR2 from the germline V gene are SGHDT and YYEEEE. Unmatched junction bases numbered 8, after V lost 5 bases and J lost 10 bases. The CDR3 length is 12 residues. The CDR3 coding sequence is TGTGCCAGCAGTCGTGACAGGGAAACAGCTTTCTTT. It yields the protein CASSRDRETAFF.

This chain uses TRBV7-9 with TRBJ2-7; D is perhaps TRBD2 (7 bases). Germline lookup yields CDR1 SEHNR and CDR2 FQNEAQ (reference sequence). Trimming took off 4 bases at V and 2 bases at J, with 15 bases between the two ends. The CDR3 contains 15 residues. The CDR3 reads CASSSHGGGTYEQYF. The CDR3 region has the DNA TGTGCCAGCAGCTCCCATGGCGGGGGCACCTACGAGCAGTACTTC.

This chain connects TRBV2 to TRBJ2-7; 11 bases line up with TRBD2. Trimming took 6 bases from V and 2 from J; bases not matched to a gene: 3. Germline assignment: CDR1 SNHLY and CDR2 FYNNEI. This CDR3 region has 14 residues. CDR3 nucleotide sequence: TGTGCCAGCAGGGGACTAGCGGTGACCTACGAGCAGTACTTC. This gives the protein CASRGLAVTYEQYF.

The gene calls are TRBV9 and TRBJ1-6, with D possibly TRBD1 on 5 matching bases. This CDR3 comprises 14 residues. Trimming removed 0 bases at V and 10 bases at J, with 11 bases between. Germline V gives CDR1 SGDLS, CDR2 YYNGEE. The CDR3 DNA is TGTGCCAGCAGCGTAGACGGGGGAGAGTCACCCCTCCACTTT. This codes for CASSVDGGESPLHF.

The chain combines TRBV11-3 with TRBJ2-2, with D possibly TRBD2 on 5 matching bases. Trimming took 4 bases from V and 4 from J, leaving 10 bases between them. The CDR3 is 14 amino acids. The V gene's germline CDR1 is SGHNT and CDR2 YENEEA. The CDR3 sequence: CASSWRTGTGELFF. The CDR3 DNA is TGTGCCAGCAGCTGGAGGACCGGCACCGGGGAGCTGTTTTTT.

About this clone itself: Other DNA sequences in the same sample also yield this CDR3. The rearrangement links TRBV9 to TRBJ1-1; 9 bases align to TRBD1. The CDR3 has 14 amino acids. Per germline, CDR1 SGDLS and CDR2 YYNGEE. With 5 bases clipped from V and 2 bases from J, the junction kept 4 bases outside the gene matches. CDR3 bases: TGTGCCAGCAGTCAACAGGGGGCTAACACTGAAGCTTTCTTT. This codes for CASSQQGANTEAFF.

The chain is built from TRBV4-2 and TRBJ2-3; possible D gene TRBD2, 6 bases. The CDR3 extends over 13 amino acids. V was trimmed by 1 base and J by 6 bases, leaving 8 bases between them. Germline V lookup: CDR1 LGHNA, CDR2 YNFKEQ. The CDR3 region has the DNA TGTGCCAGCAGCCAAGGTGGGGGGGATACGCAGTATTTT. Translated: CASSQGGGDTQYF.

The chain recombines TRBV6-5 with TRBJ2-1; 11 bases line up with TRBD2. CDR1 MNHEY and CDR2 SVGAGI come from the germline V gene. CDR3 length equals 13 residues. J was trimmed by 9 bases and V by 7 bases; bases with no gene match: 5. The CDR3, as DNA: TGTGCCAGCACTCTACTAGCGGGGGCTGAGCAGTTCTTC. This encodes CASTLLAGAEQFF.

V usage is TRBV1 and J usage is TRBJ1-2; the tabulated D call, TRBD1, remains unverified against the DNA. TRBV1 is annotated as a pseudogene. CDR3 length: 16 residues. The CDR3 coding sequence is TGCACCAGCAGCCAAGATCCACAGCCAGACCCCTATGGCTACACCTTC. Translated, it gives CTSSQDPQPDPYGYTF.

This chain uses TRBV7-8 with TRBJ2-3; D unresolved. CDR1 and CDR2 from the germline V gene are SGHVS and FQNEAQ. V was shortened by 4 bases and J by 4 bases, with 15 bases between the two germline ends. CDR3 length: 15 residues. In DNA, the CDR3 is TGTGCCAGCAGCTCCCGCCGACTCGATTCAGATACGCAGTATTTT. Protein: CASSSRRLDSDTQYF.

The chain joins TRBV2 to TRBJ1-4, with TRBD1 as a possible D gene (5 bases). The CDR3 has 14 residues. Trimming cost V 2 bases and J 6 bases, with 10 bases left between them. The germline V gene has CDR1 SNHLY and CDR2 FYNNEI. The CDR3 coding sequence is TGTGCCAGCAGTGAACAGGGTCTCTATGAAAAACTGTTTTTT. Translating it yields CASSEQGLYEKLFF.

The chain uses TRBV27 and TRBJ1-1; 10 nucleotides match TRBD1. Per the germline V gene, CDR1 is MNHEY and CDR2 is SMNVEV (reference sequence). This CDR3 has 14 residues. Trimming at V came to 4 bases and at J to 3 bases, leaving 2 bases not matched to a gene. This chain's CDR3 is CASSWTGGHTEAFF. The CDR3 nucleotides read TGTGCCAGCAGTTGGACAGGGGGGCACACTGAAGCTTTCTTT.

V gene TRBV4-2 combines with J gene TRBJ1-2; 8 bases match TRBD1. The V and J ends lost 2 bases and 2 bases, in that order; junction bases with no gene match: 10. Germline V gives CDR1 LGHNA, CDR2 YNFKEQ. The CDR3 has 17 residues. In nucleotides, the CDR3 is TGTGCCAGCAGCCAACCCGGCGGGGCAGGGGGCAACTATGGCTACACCTTC. It is translated as CASSQPGGAGGNYGYTF.

V usage is TRBV9 and J usage is TRBJ2-3; D perhaps matches TRBD2 (6 bases). In germline, CDR1 is SGDLS, CDR2 YYNGEE. CDR3 length: 14 amino acids. The ends were cut back, 1 base at V and 4 bases at J, with 10 bases in the middle. The CDR3 coding sequence is TGTGCCAGCAGCGTAAGCGGGTTGGCAGATACGCAGTATTTT. As protein: CASSVSGLADTQYF. Supplemented by reference TRBV9 and TRBJ2-3, the full variable domain reads DSGVTQTPKHLITATGQRVTLRCSPRSGDLSVYWYQQSLDQGLQFLIQYYNGEERAKGNILERFSAQQFPDLHSELNLSSLELGDSALYFCASSVSGLADTQYFGPGTRLTVL.

The rearrangement joins TRBV29-1 to TRBJ1-2, with 9 bases that match TRBD1. The CDR3 runs 17 residues. The junction had 12 bases not matched to a gene; V was cut back by 1 base and J by 3 bases. Germline V gene data show CDR1 as SQVTM and CDR2 as ANQGSEA. The CDR3 DNA reads as TGCAGCGTTGAAGTGGGCCTCGGACAGGGGAGTCACTATGGCTACACCTTC. Residues: CSVEVGLGQGSHYGYTF.

The chain couples TRBV7-2 to TRBJ2-6; no clear D gene. This CDR3 has 16 amino acids. Germline CDR1 SGHTA, CDR2 FQGNSA. V was shortened by 5 bases and J by 0 bases, with 11 bases between the two germline ends. The CDR3 nucleotides read TGTGCCAGCAGCAAAGCTCGTAGCTCTGGGGCCAACGTCCTGACTTTC. Protein: CASSKARSSGANVLTF.

The J gene is TRBJ2-1, the V gene TRBV2; 9 bases agree with TRBD1. In germline, CDR1 is SNHLY, CDR2 FYNNEI. This CDR3 spans 15 amino acids. V trimming: 6 bases; J trimming: 7 bases; junction bases outside the gene matches: 10. CDR3 sequence reads: CASRPGQGRGNEQFF. CDR3 DNA: TGTGCCAGCAGGCCGGGACAGGGTCGAGGGAATGAGCAGTTCTTC. Based on the CDR3 plus reference TRBV2 and TRBJ2-1, the full variable domain is EPEVTQTPSHQVTQMGQEVILRCVPISNHLYFYWYRQILGQKVEFLVSFYNNEISEKSEIFDDQFSVERPDGSNFTLKIRSTKLEDSAMYFCASRPGQGRGNEQFFGPGTRLTVL.

The V call is TRBV25-1, the J call TRBJ1-4; D is perhaps TRBD1 (6 bases). Trimming removed 4 bases from V and 7 bases from J, with 16 bases in between. Per the germline V gene, CDR1 is MGHDK and CDR2 is SYGVNS. This CDR3 region has 15 residues. The CDR3 region is CASSGTGSPFEKLFF. The CDR3 nucleotides are TGTGCCAGCAGTGGAACAGGGAGCCCATTTGAAAAACTGTTTTTT.

This clone was seen only a few times. The chain is built from TRBV2 and TRBJ1-1, with D maybe TRBD1 (5 bases). Germline values: CDR1 SNHLY, CDR2 FYNNEI. This CDR3 has 14 residues. The germline V and J ends were trimmed by 7 bases and 7 bases, with 19 bases remaining between them. CDR3 nucleotide sequence: TGTGCCAGCACCCAAGGGGAGGGGATACGTGAAGCTTTCTTT. Amino acids: CASTQGEGIREAFF.

This chain joins TRBV6-5 and TRBJ2-7; 8 bases are a match to TRBD2. Germline trimming cut 0 bases from V and 2 bases from J; bases unmatched to any gene: 3. Per the germline V gene, CDR1 is MNHEY and CDR2 is SVGAGI. The CDR3 is 15 residues long. The CDR3 DNA follows: TGTGCCAGCAGTTACTCACGGACTAGCCCCTACGAGCAGTACTTC. Encoded protein: CASSYSRTSPYEQYF.

This clone was detected a few times. The chain carries TRBV14 and TRBJ1-1; TRBD1 matches 8 bases. This CDR3 contains 13 residues. The trim removed 4 bases at V and 4 bases at J, leaving 2 bases unmatched. In germline, CDR1 is SGHDN, CDR2 FVKESK. This chain's CDR3 is CASSPRGPTEAFF. The DNA of the CDR3 is TGTGCCAGCAGCCCCAGGGGGCCCACTGAAGCTTTCTTT.

This clone has more than one count but fewer than ten. The chain recombines TRBV2 with TRBJ1-4; 8 bases line up with TRBD1. The V segment lost 8 bases and the J segment 11 bases; nucleotides outside the gene matches: 7. Germline-derived CDR1 and CDR2 are SNHLY and FYNNEI. The CDR3 length is 12 residues. The CDR3: CASGDRFDKLFF. The CDR3 bases are TGTGCCAGCGGGGACAGGTTTGACAAACTGTTTTTT.

This sequence joins TRBV10-1 and TRBJ2-5, with 8 bases aligning to TRBD1. V was clipped by 2 bases and J by 4 bases; unmatched bases: 3. CDR1 is WNHNN, CDR2 SYGVQD, per germline (reference sequence). The CDR3 is 14 residues long. In DNA form, the CDR3 reads TGCGCCAGCAGTGAGGTACAGGGGGGAGAGACCCAGTACTTC. Its translation is CASSEVQGGETQYF.

This chain links TRBV6-6 with TRBJ1-2; 8 bases are shared with TRBD1. The CDR3 runs to 14 residues. CDR1 and CDR2 (germline): MNHNY, SVGAGI (reference sequence). The V segment lost 6 bases and the J segment 4 bases; nucleotides outside the gene matches: 7. CDR3 amino acids: CASRGQGGTYGYTF. CDR3 DNA: TGTGCCAGCAGAGGACAGGGTGGGACCTATGGCTACACCTTC.

This sequence joins TRBV15 and TRBJ1-2; the D gene is possibly TRBD1 (5 bases). Trimming removed 3 bases from V and 6 bases from J, with 20 bases in between. The CDR3 is made up of 16 amino acids. Germline V gene data show CDR1 as LNHNV and CDR2 as YYDKDF (reference sequence). The CDR3 DNA sequence: TGTGCCACCAGCAGGGACCGGAGGGGAGAGGGGCATGGCTACACCTTC. Amino acids: CATSRDRRGEGHGYTF.

This clone was recorded only once. The chain employs TRBV7-9 and TRBJ1-6; 7 positions match TRBD1. Germline V gene data show CDR1 as SEHNR and CDR2 as FQNEAQ (reference sequence). CDR3 length equals 15 residues. The V and J ends lost 5 bases and 13 bases, in that order; junction bases with no gene match: 14. The CDR3 is CASSDAGTEGVPLHF. The CDR3 DNA reads TGTGCCAGCAGCGACGCCGGGACAGAGGGGGTCCCCCTCCACTTT.

This clone was seen ten or more times. The chain has TRBV4-1 and TRBJ1-3; the D gene is possibly TRBD1 (6 bases). The CDR3 runs 18 residues. V was shortened by 2 bases and J by 0 bases, with 17 bases between the two germline ends. The V gene's germline CDR1 is MGHRA and CDR2 YSYEKL. DNA of the CDR3: TGCGCCAGCAGCCAAACCGGGTCAGGGGCCTTCTCTGGAAACACCATATATTTT. It yields the protein CASSQTGSGAFSGNTIYF.

The chain couples TRBV9 to TRBJ1-1, with 10 bases identical to TRBD1. J gave up 4 bases and V 3 bases, and 6 bases lay outside the gene matches. CDR3 length: 15 amino acids. Germline V CDR1 and CDR2: SGDLS, YYNGEE. The chain's CDR3 is CASSGQGARGTEAFF. DNA of the CDR3: TGTGCCAGCAGCGGACAGGGGGCGCGTGGCACTGAAGCTTTCTTT. Combining the CDR3 with reference TRBV9 and TRBJ1-1 gives the whole variable domain DSGVTQTPKHLITATGQRVTLRCSPRSGDLSVYWYQQSLDQGLQFLIQYYNGEERAKGNILERFSAQQFPDLHSELNLSSLELGDSALYFCASSGQGARGTEAFFGQGTRLTVV.

This rearrangement joins TRBV7-2 to TRBJ2-3; 9 bases line up with TRBD1. There are 14 residues in the CDR3. V dropped 5 bases and J dropped 3; count of bases not matched to a gene: 3. CDR1 and CDR2 (germline): SGHTA, FQGNSA. The DNA of the CDR3 is TGTGCCAGCAGCCCGGACAGGGGAACAGATACGCAGTATTTT. It codes for CASSPDRGTDTQYF.

This clone was observed a single time. The chain joins TRBV10-3 to TRBJ1-2; no reliable D call. The V gene lost 4 bases and the J gene lost 4 bases, with 10 bases spanning the gap. This CDR3 contains 13 residues. Germline V lookup: CDR1 ENHRY, CDR2 SYGVKD. The CDR3 DNA reads TGTGCCATCAGTGGCGACTACGCCTATGGCTACACCTTC. Its protein is CAISGDYAYGYTF.